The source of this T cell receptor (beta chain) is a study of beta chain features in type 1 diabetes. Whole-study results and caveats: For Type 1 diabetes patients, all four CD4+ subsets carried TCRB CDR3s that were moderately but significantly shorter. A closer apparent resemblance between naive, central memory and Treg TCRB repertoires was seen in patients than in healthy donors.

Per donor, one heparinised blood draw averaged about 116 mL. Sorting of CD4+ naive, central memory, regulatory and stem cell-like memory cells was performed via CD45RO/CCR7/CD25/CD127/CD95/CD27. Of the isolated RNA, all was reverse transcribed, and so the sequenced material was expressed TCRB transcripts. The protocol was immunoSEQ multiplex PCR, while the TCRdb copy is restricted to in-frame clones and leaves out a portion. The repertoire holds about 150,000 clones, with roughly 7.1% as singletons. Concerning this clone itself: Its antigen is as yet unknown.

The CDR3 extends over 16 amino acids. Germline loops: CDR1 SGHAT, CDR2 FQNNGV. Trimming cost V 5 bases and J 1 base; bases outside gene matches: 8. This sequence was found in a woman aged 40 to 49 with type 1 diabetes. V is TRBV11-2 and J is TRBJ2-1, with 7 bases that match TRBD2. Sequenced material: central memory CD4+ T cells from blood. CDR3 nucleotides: TGTGCCAGCAGCCCTTGGCGGGAGCGGTCCTACAATGAGCAGTTCTTC. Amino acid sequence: CASSPWRERSYNEQFF.